This TCR beta chain comes out of a study of post-analysis software for immune sequencing data. Whole-study context: Recorded subtypes: relapsing-remitting, secondary progressive, progressive-relapsing; some patients unannotated.

Findings of the study overall: Same-batch preparations were strongly co-clustered by F measure. Controls showed significantly higher normalized Chao1 diversity than did multiple sclerosis patients. Relative to controls, patients had 4 or 5 TRBV segments at higher frequency, with TRBV5-6, TRBV5-1 and TRBV20-1 among these.

Looked up from germline, CDR1 is SGHTA and CDR2 is FQGNSA. Between the trimmed V and J ends, which lost 1 base and 3 bases, there was a span of 10 bases. CDR3 length equals 15 residues. Carried by the TCR beta cDNA libraries were unique molecular identifiers. Some 500,000 cDNA molecules were recovered from an input of about 1 to 10 million T cells. TCRdb re-derived calls from the PCR reads in MiXCR, one entry per CDR3 protein. The table has approximately 400,000 distinct CDR3 sequences, less than 35% seen once; the top ten hold roughly 12%. This clonotype was seen more than once but under ten times. Its antigen is unknown.

Sequences were obtained from blood. The rearrangement uses TRBV7-2 and TRBJ1-3; no clear D gene. The receptor was derived from a girl aged 5-17 years with multiple sclerosis. CDR3 nucleotides: TGTGCCAGCAGCTTAGTATCCGGAGGTGGAAACACCATATATTTT. Translating it yields CASSLVSGGGNTIYF. Drawing the rest from reference TRBV7-2 and TRBJ1-3, the complete variable domain is GAGVSQSPSNKVTEKGKDVELRCDPISGHTALYWYRQSLGQGLEFLIYFQGNSAPDKSGLPSDRFSAERTGGSVSTLTIQRTQQEDSAVYLCASSLVSGGGNTIYFGEGSWLTVV.